This T cell receptor (beta chain) was captured in a study of T cell changes during pregnancy in multiple sclerosis (dated by TCRdb to the late 2010s). Background for the entire study: The study examined how the T cell repertoire changed over the course of pregnancy in women with multiple sclerosis.

V loses 6 bases, J loses 4 bases, and the germline ends lie 10 bases apart. From the cysteine up to the phenylalanine, the CDR3 has a length of 14 residues. Of all the DNA, just the CDR3 is kept, 42 bases in frame from base 1. As encoded in the germline V gene, CDR1 is MNHEY while CDR2 is SVGAGI. The library was generated by the immunoSEQ multiplex PCR assay. What TCRdb holds here is the immuneACCESS table cut down to in-frame rearrangements. Part of the clones is not present; checked against another copy, under half of the missing clones reflect an unresolved V gene, and the others are unexplained. Within this sample are tens of thousands of clones, with roughly nine tenths of them counted one time only. The ten most abundant clones make up 0.6% to 0.9% of the sample. With respect to this clone: This clone's antigen is unknown. One base away there is no much larger clone; base qualities are not given.

Recombination linked TRBV6-5 to TRBJ1-6; the D gene is perhaps TRBD1, on 6 matching bases. The source of this sequence is a female donor with multiple sclerosis, enrolled in a pregnancy study. Sequenced material: CD4+ T cells from peripheral blood mononuclear cells, taken in the first trimester of pregnancy. The nucleotides are TGTGCCAGCAGCCGGACAGATTATAATTCACCCCTCCACTTT. Its product reads: CASSRTDYNSPLHF.